The clone carrying this T cell receptor beta chain occurred many times. This specimen belongs to a study of CD8 T cells in ankylosing spondylitis. TCRdb re-derived calls from the 5' RACE reads in MiXCR, one entry per CDR3 protein. The sample includes roughly 7,300 distinct CDR3 sequences, 8.2% of them seen just once. Germline CDR1 and CDR2: SGDLS and YYNGEE. With V trimmed by 0 bases and J by 0 bases, 7 bases remained unmatched. The CDR3 sequence is 17 residues long. The source of this sequence is a male donor with ankylosing spondylitis or in good health (not recorded which). Sequencing was performed on blood, either unsorted or a sorted T cell fraction (not recorded which). The chain has TRBV9 and TRBJ2-5; 8 bases align to TRBD1. CDR3 nucleotide sequence: TGTGCCAGCAGCGTAGCCCAGGACAGGGTAAACCAAGAGACCCAGTACTTC. It encodes CASSVAQDRVNQETQYF.